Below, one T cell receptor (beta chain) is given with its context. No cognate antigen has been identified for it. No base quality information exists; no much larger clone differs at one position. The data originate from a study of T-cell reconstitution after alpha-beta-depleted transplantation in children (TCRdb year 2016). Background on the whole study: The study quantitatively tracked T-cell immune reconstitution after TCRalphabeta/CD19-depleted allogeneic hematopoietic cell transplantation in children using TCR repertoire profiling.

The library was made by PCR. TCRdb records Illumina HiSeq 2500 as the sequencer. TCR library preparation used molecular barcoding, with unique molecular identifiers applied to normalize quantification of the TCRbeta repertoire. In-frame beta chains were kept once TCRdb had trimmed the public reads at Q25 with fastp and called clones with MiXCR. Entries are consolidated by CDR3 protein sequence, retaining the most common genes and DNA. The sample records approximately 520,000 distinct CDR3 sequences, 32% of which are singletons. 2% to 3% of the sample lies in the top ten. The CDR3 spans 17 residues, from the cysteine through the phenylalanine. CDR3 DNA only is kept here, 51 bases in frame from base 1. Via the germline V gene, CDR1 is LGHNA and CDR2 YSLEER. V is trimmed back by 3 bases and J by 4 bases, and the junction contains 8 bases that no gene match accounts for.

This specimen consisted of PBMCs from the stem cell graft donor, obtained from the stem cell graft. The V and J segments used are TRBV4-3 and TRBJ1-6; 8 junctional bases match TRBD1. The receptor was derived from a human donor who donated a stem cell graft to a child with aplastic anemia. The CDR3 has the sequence CASSHEQRTGYNSPLHF. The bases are TGCGCCAGCAGCCATGAACAGCGGACAGGGTATAATTCACCCCTCCACTTT.